One TCR beta chain is described in this entry. Its antigen remains unidentified. Investigators isolated RNA and reverse transcribed it into cDNA to act as the sequencing template. The method was immunoSEQ multiplex PCR; TCRdb's version includes in-frame clones alone and lacks a portion of them. The sample carries roughly 200,000 clones, about 48% recorded once. The record originates from a study of CD8+ T cells in alopecia areata. Looking at the study overall: Treated patients swallowed 5 to 10 mg of oral tofacitinib twice daily.

CDR1 and CDR2 from the germline V gene are LNHDA and SQIVND (reference sequence). Germline trimming cut 7 bases from V and 2 bases from J; bases unmatched to any gene: 7. The CDR3 extends over 15 amino acids. As for treatment: oral pan-JAK inhibitor, 5-10 mg twice daily. Notes on the study in general: In scalp, tofacitinib significantly decreased clonality and expanded CD8+ clones among the top 100.

The specimen comprised CD8+ T cells sorted from blood, sampled at week 24, from a patient treated with tofacitinib. This rearrangement joins TRBV19 to TRBJ2-1; the match to TRBD2 covers 8 bases. The receptor comes from a human donor with alopecia areata. CDR3 sequence: CASTGSGIAYNEQFF. The DNA of the CDR3 is TGTGCCAGTACTGGTAGCGGGATCGCCTACAATGAGCAGTTCTTC. Variable domain in full (rest from reference TRBV19 and TRBJ2-1): DGGITQSPKYLFRKEGQNVTLSCEQNLNHDAMYWYRQDPGQGLRLIYYSQIVNDFQKGDIAEGYSVSREKKESFPLTVTSAQKNPTAFYLCASTGSGIAYNEQFFGPGTRLTVL.